This T cell receptor (beta chain) stems from a study of breast tumors, draining lymph nodes, adjacent tissues. Findings and limits, study-wide: That most tumor T cells come from lymph nodes remained unproven. Tumor TCR diversity was below lymph nodes but above nontumor tissue. Compared with basal-like, luminal-like tumors shared significantly more repertoire with nontumor tissue. Findings are consistent with lymph node origin and intratumoral expansion of most tumor T cells.

The lymph nodes were axillary draining lymph nodes from breast cancer patients. One entry per CDR3 protein results from TCRdb running MiXCR on the multiplex PCR reads. The sample lists about 89,000 distinct CDR3 sequences, approximately 28% occurring once. This clonotype was detected ten times or more. Its antigen is still unknown. The material sequenced was axillary lymph node tissue. This TCR came from a female donor with breast cancer. Some clones in this sample may be carry-over from other donors' samples.

The CDR3 sequence is CASSPGAGGANVLTF. CDR3 bases: TGTGCCAGCAGCCCGGGGGCAGGTGGGGCCAACGTCCTGACTTTC. This chain joins TRBV2 and TRBJ2-6; the D call may be TRBD1 or TRBD2 (6 bases each). Trimming shortened V by 6 bases and J by 3 bases, and 12 bases separated the two germline ends. The CDR3 has 15 amino acids. CDR1 is SNHLY and CDR2 is FYNNEI in the germline V gene. The whole variable domain, filled in from reference TRBV2 and TRBJ2-6, reads EPEVTQTPSHQVTQMGQEVILRCVPISNHLYFYWYRQILGQKVEFLVSFYNNEISEKSEIFDDQFSVERPDGSNFTLKIRSTKLEDSAMYFCASSPGAGGANVLTFGAGSRLTVL.